This T cell receptor (beta chain) is drawn from a study of blood T cell repertoires in COVID-19. The wider study: The United States, Italy and Spain supplied acute and convalescent COVID-19 samples. PBMCs, B-cell-depleted T cells, or T cells provided the cDNA or gDNA that made up the material.

In the authors' workflow: Amplification of reference gene primers provided the estimated nucleated cell counts. Assay used: immunoSEQ multiplex PCR; TCRdb lists only in-frame clones, some missing. V and J calls and clone size come straight from that table; D and trimming were deduced from the DNA. The table shows fewer than 150,000 clones, with 80% to 85% occurring only once. The CDR3 covers 16 residues. Trimming removed 4 bases from V and 2 bases from J, with 15 bases in between. Looked up from germline, CDR1 is MGHRA and CDR2 is YSYEKL. The genes are TRBV4-1 and TRBJ1-3, with D uncertain. This TCR was recovered from a woman in her 30s who had recovered from COVID-19. Material for sequencing was peripheral blood. The CDR3 nucleotides are TGCGCCAGCAGCCTCCTTTCGGGTGGCGCTGGAAACACCATATATTTT. It specifies CASSLLSGGAGNTIYF.